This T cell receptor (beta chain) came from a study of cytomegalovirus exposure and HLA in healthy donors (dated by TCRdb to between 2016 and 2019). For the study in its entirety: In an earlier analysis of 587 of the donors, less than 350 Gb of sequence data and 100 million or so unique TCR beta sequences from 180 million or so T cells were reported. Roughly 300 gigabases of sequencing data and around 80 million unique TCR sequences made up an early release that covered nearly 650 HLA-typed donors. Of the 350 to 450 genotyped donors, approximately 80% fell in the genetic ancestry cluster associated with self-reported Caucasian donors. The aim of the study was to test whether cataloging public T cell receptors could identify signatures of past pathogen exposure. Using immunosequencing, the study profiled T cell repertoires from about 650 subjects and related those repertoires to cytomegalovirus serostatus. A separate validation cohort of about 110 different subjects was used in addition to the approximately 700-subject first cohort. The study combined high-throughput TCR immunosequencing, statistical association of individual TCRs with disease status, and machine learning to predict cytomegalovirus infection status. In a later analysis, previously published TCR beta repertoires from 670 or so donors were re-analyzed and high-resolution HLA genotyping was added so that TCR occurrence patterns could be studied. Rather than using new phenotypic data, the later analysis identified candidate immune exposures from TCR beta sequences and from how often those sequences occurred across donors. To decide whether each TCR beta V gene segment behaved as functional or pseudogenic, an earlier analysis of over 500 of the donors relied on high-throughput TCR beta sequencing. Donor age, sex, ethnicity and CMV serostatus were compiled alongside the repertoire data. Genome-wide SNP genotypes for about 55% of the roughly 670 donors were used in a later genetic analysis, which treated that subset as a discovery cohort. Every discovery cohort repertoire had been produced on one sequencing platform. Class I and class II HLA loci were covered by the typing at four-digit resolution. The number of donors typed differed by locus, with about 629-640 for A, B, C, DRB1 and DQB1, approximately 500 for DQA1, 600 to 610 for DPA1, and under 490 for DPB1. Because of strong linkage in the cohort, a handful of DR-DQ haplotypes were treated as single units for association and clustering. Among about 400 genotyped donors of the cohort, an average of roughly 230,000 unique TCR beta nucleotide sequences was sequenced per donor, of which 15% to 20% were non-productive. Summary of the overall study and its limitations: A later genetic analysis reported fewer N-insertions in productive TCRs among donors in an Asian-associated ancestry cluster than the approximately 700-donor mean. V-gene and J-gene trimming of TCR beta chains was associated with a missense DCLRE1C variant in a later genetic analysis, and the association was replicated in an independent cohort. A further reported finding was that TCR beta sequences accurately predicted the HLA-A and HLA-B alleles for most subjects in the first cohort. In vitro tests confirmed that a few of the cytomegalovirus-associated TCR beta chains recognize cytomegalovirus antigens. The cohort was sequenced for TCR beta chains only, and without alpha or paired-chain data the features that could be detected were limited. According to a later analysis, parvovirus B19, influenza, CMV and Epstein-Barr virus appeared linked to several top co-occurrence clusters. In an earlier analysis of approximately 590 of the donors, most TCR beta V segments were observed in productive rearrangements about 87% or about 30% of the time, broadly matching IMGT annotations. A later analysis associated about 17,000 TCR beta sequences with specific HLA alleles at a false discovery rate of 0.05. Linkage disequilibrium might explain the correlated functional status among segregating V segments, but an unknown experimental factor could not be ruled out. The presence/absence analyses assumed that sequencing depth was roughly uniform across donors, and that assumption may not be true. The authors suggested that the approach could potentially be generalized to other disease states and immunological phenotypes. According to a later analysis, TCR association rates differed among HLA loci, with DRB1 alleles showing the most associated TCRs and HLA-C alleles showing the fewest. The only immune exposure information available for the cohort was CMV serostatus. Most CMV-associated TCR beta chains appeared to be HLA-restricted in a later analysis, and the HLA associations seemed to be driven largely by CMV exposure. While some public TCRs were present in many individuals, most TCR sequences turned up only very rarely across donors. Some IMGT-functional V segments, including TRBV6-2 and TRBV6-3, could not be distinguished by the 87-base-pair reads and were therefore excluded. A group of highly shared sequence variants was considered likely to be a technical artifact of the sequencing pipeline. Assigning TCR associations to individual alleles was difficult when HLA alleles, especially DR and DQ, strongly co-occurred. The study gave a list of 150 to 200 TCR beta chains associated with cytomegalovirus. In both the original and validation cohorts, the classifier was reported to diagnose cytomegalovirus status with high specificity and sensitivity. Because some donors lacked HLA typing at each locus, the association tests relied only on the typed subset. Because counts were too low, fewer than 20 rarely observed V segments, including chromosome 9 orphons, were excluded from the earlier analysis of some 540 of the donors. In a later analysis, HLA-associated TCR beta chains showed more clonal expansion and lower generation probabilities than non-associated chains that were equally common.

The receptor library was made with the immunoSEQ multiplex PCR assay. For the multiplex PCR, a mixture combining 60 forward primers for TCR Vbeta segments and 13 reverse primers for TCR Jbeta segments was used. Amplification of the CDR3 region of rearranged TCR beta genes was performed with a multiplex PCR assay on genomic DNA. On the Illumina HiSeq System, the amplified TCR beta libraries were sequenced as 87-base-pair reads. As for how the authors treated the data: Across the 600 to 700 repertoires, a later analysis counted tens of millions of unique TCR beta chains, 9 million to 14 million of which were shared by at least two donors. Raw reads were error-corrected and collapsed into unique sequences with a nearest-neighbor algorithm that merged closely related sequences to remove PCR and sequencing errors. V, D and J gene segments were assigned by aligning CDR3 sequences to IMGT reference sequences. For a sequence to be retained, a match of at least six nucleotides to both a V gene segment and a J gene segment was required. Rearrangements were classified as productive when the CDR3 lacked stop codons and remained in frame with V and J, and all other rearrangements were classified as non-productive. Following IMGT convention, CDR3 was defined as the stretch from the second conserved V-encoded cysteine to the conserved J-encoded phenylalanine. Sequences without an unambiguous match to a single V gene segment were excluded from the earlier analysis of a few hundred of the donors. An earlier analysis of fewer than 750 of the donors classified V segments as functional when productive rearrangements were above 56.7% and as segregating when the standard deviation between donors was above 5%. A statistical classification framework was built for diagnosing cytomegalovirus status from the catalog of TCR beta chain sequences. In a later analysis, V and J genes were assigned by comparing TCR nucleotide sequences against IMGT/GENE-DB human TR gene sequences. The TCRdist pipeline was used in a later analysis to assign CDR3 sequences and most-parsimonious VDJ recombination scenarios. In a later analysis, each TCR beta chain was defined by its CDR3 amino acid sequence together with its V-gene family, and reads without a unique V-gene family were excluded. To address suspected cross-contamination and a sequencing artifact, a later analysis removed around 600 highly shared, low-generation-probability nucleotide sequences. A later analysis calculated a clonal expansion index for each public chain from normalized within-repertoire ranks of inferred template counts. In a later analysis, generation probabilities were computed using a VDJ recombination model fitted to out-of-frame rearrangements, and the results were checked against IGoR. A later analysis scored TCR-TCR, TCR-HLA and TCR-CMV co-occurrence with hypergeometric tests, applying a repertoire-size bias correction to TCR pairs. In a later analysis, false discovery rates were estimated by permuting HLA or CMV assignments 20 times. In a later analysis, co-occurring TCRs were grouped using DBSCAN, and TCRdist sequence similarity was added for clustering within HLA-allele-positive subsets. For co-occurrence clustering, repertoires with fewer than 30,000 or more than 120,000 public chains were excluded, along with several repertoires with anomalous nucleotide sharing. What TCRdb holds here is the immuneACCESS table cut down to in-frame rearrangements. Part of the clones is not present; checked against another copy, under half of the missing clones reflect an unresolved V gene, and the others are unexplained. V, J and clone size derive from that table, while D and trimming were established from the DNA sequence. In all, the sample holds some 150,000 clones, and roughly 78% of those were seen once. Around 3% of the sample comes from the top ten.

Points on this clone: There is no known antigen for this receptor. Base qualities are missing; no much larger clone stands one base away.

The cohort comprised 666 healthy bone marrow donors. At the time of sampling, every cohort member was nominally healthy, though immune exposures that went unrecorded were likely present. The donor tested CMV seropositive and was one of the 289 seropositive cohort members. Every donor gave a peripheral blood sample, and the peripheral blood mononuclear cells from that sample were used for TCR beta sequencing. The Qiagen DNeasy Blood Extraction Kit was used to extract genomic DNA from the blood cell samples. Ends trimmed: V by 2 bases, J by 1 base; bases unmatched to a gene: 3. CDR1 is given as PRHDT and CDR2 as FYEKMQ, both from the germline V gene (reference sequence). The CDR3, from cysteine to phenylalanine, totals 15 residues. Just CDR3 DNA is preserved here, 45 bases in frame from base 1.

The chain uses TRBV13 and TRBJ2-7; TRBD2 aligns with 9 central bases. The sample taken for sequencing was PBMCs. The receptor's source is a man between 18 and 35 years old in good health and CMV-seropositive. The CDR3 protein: CASSLLREGSYEQYF. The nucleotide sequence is TGTGCCAGCAGCTTATTGCGGGAGGGTTCCTACGAGCAGTACTTC.